A single sample is the source of the 26 T cell receptor beta chains below, sequenced in a study of blood T cell repertoires in COVID-19. The data were produced by immunoSEQ multiplex PCR, yet TCRdb's version contains in-frame clones alone and is incomplete. The sample lists fewer than 350,000 clones; 70% to 90% were seen once. Specimen: peripheral blood. Receptors originate from a woman between 45 and 65 years old who had recovered from COVID-19.

The chain is built from TRBV19 and TRBJ2-7; D unclear. V was pared by 5 bases and J by 3 bases, with 5 bases between. This CDR3 is 11 amino acids long. Germline-derived CDR1 and CDR2 are LNHDA and SQIVND (reference sequence). CDR3 sequence: CASSFGYEQYF. The CDR3 DNA reads TGTGCCAGTAGTTTCGGCTACGAGCAGTACTTC.

The V call is TRBV12-3 or TRBV12-4, the J call TRBJ2-5; no firm D call. V was cut by 3 bases and J by 5 bases, with 7 bases left in between. The CDR3 is made up of 12 amino acids. CDR3 nucleotides: TGTGCCAGCAGTTTGATCGAGGAGACCCAGTACTTC. Residues: CASSLIEETQYF.

V and J are TRBV27 and TRBJ1-1; D may be TRBD1 (6 bases). V lost 3 bases to trimming and J lost 0 bases, with 8 bases between them. Germline CDR1 and CDR2: MNHEY and SMNVEV (reference sequence). This CDR3 contains 14 residues. The CDR3: CASSLGAMNTEAFF. The DNA of the CDR3 is TGTGCCAGCAGTTTGGGGGCCATGAACACTGAAGCTTTCTTT.

CDR3 protein: CASSNPTPGGSEQYF. DNA for the CDR3: TGTGCCAGCAGCAATCCGACACCCGGGGGGAGCGAGCAGTACTTC. This chain links TRBV21-1 with TRBJ2-7; TRBD2, the table's D call, lacks a check against the DNA. TRBV21-1 is a pseudogene locus. There are 15 residues in the CDR3.

V gene TRBV18 combines with J gene TRBJ2-2; perhaps TRBD2 as D (6 bases). Germline V gives CDR1 KGHSH, CDR2 LQKENI. V was shortened by 8 bases and J by 6 bases, with 19 bases between the two germline ends. The CDR3 sequence is 15 residues long. The CDR3: CASRSRGTLAGELFF. The DNA for the CDR3 is TGTGCCAGCCGGAGTCGGGGGACCCTAGCCGGGGAGCTGTTTTTT.

The chain links TRBV18 to TRBJ1-4, with D possibly being TRBD1 (6 bases). V lost 3 bases to trimming and J lost 8 bases, with 13 bases between them. The CDR3 is 14 residues long. The V gene's germline CDR1 is KGHSH and CDR2 LQKENI. The CDR3 coding sequence is TGTGCCAGCTCACCGTCAGGGGATCAGGAAAAACTGTTTTTT. Protein: CASSPSGDQEKLFF.

This clone was recorded once. The rearrangement links TRBV3-1 (or the pseudogene TRBV3-2) to TRBJ2-1; D remains unclear. The germline CDR1 and CDR2 sequences are LGHDT and YNNKEL (reference sequence). This CDR3 region has 13 residues. V was shortened by 0 bases and J by 7 bases, with 7 bases between the two germline ends. The DNA for the CDR3 is TGTGCCAGCAGCCAAGACCCTCGGAATGAGCAGTTCTTC. It encodes CASSQDPRNEQFF.

The chain couples TRBV5-6 to TRBJ1-3, with D maybe TRBD1 (5 bases). This CDR3 contains 15 residues. V gave up 1 base and J gave up 3 bases, with 11 bases separating them. The germline gives CDR1 SGHDT, CDR2 YYEEEE. The CDR3: CASSLPGFNGNTIYF. CDR3 DNA: TGTGCCAGCAGCTTGCCAGGGTTCAATGGAAACACCATATATTTT.

The rearrangement uses TRBV3-1 (or the pseudogene TRBV3-2) and TRBJ1-1; D is possibly TRBD1 (5 bases). Trimming left V 4 bases short and J 1 base short, with 16 bases between. CDR3 size: 16 residues. Germline V gene sequence: CDR1 LGHDT, CDR2 YNNKEL (reference sequence). As DNA, the CDR3 is TGTGCCAGCAGCCCTTACACCAGGGTTGGGAACACTGAAGCTTTCTTT. Protein product: CASSPYTRVGNTEAFF.

The CDR3 protein is CASSRGQGVGDGYTF. The CDR3 DNA is TGTGCCAGCAGCAGGGGACAGGGGGTAGGAGACGGCTACACCTTC. The chain uses TRBV11-3 and TRBJ1-2, with TRBD1 matching over 11 bases. V was pared by 5 bases and J by 8 bases, with 10 bases of the junction left unmatched. The CDR3 has 15 amino acids. Germline CDR1 SGHNT, CDR2 YENEEA.

This chain joins TRBV29-1 and TRBJ2-5, with D possibly matching TRBD1 (5 bases). Trimming removed 0 bases from V and 5 bases from J, with 10 bases in between. Germline lookup yields CDR1 SQVTM and CDR2 ANQGSEA. CDR3 length: 13 residues. The CDR3 sequence: CSVEDRVRETQYF. The CDR3 DNA reads TGCAGCGTTGAAGACAGGGTTAGGGAGACCCAGTACTTC.

The chain couples TRBV19 to TRBJ2-6; 13 positions agree with TRBD2. Unmatched junction bases numbered 7, after V lost 6 bases and J lost 2 bases. The CDR3 loop spans 18 amino acids. Germline lookup yields CDR1 LNHDA and CDR2 SQIVND (reference sequence). The CDR3 protein is CASSPTSGRLAGANVLTF. The CDR3 nucleotides read TGTGCCAGTAGCCCGACTAGCGGGAGGTTGGCTGGGGCCAACGTCCTGACTTTC.

This clone was observed a single time. The rearrangement joins TRBV7-9 to TRBJ1-1; D not resolved. This CDR3 has 16 amino acids. Germline V gene lookup returns CDR1 SEHNR and CDR2 FQNEAQ (reference sequence). Trimming shortened V by 4 bases and J by 1 base, and 16 bases separated the two germline ends. In DNA, the CDR3 is TGTGCCAGCAGCTCGTCACGATCAGGTTCGAACACTGAAGCTTTCTTT. Its translation: CASSSSRSGSNTEAFF.

This clone was observed a single time. V and J are TRBV19 and TRBJ1-6; D perhaps matches TRBD1 (6 bases). Germline V CDR1 and CDR2: LNHDA, SQIVND (reference sequence). CDR3 length: 15 amino acids. Trimming took 6 bases from V and 0 from J, leaving 9 bases between them. The CDR3 sequence: CASSGDNSYNSPLHF. CDR3 DNA sequence: TGTGCCAGTAGCGGGGACAACTCCTATAATTCACCCCTCCACTTT.

The chain combines TRBV13 with TRBJ2-2; D is perhaps TRBD1 (5 bases). This CDR3 spans 15 amino acids. V shed 5 bases and J shed 7 bases, with 17 bases lying between them. The germline gives CDR1 PRHDT, CDR2 FYEKMQ (reference sequence). For the CDR3, the DNA is TGTGCCAGCAGCGTCGACACGATTAGGGGCGGGGAGCTGTTTTTT. This sequence encodes CASSVDTIRGGELFF. The full variable domain, in which reference TRBV13 and TRBJ2-2 provide the parts outside the CDR3, is AAGVIQSPRHLIKEKRETATLKCYPIPRHDTVYWYQQGPGQDPQFLISFYEKMQSDKGSIPDRFSAQQFSDYHSELNMSSLELGDSALYFCASSVDTIRGGELFFGEGSRLTVL.

The genes are TRBV3-1 (or the pseudogene TRBV3-2) and TRBJ2-1; the D gene is possibly TRBD2 (6 bases). Germline values: CDR1 LGHDT, CDR2 YNNKEL (reference sequence). CDR3 size: 15 residues. The ends were cut back, 1 base at V and 9 bases at J, with 16 bases in the middle. The CDR3 nucleotides are TGTGCCAGCAGCCAAGTGTTGGGGACTGGGGGTGAGCAGTTCTTC. Amino acids: CASSQVLGTGGEQFF.

In regard to this clone: The sample carries other DNA sequences with the same CDR3. V and J are TRBV7-2 and TRBJ2-5, with no clear D. Trimming took off 3 bases at V and 4 bases at J, with 3 bases between the two ends. This CDR3 is built from 11 residues. CDR1 and CDR2 (germline): SGHTA, FQGNSA. The CDR3 coding sequence is TGTGCCAGCAGCTTCTCAGAGACCCAGTACTTC. This translates into CASSFSETQYF.

Here the CDR3 reads CASSEIQGQGYTF. DNA for the CDR3: TGTGCCAGCAGTGAAATCCAGGGCCAGGGCTACACCTTC. The genes are TRBV6-1 and TRBJ1-2; TRBD1 might be the D (5 bases). The germline CDR1 and CDR2 sequences are MNHNS and SASEGT. The ends were cut back, 2 bases at V and 8 bases at J, with 12 bases in the middle. The CDR3 extends over 13 amino acids.

A single count supports this clone. The genes are TRBV4-3 and TRBJ1-2; D possibly corresponds to TRBD1 (6 bases). The germline V gene encodes CDR1 LGHNA and CDR2 YSLEER. V lost 1 base to trimming and J lost 6 bases, with 21 bases between them. CDR3 length: 17 residues. The CDR3 loop is CASSQVGNLRGRDGYTF. The DNA of the CDR3 is TGCGCCAGCAGCCAAGTAGGGAATCTTAGGGGGAGGGATGGCTACACCTTC.

The chain joins TRBV20-1 to TRBJ2-3, with D possibly TRBD1 on 5 matching bases. Germline CDR1 reads DFQATT; CDR2 reads SNEGSKA (reference sequence). Trimming pared 3 bases from V and 8 bases from J, leaving 18 bases between. This CDR3 spans 14 amino acids. The CDR3, as DNA: TGCAGTGCTAGTTCGGTGCAGGGCCCAGCTACGCAGTATTTT. Protein product: CSASSVQGPATQYF.

This clone was seen only once. The chain carries TRBV10-3 and TRBJ2-7; TRBD2 might be the D (5 bases). Trimming left V 6 bases short and J 4 bases short, with 10 bases between. The V gene's germline CDR1 is ENHRY and CDR2 SYGVKD. The CDR3 totals 12 residues. This CDR3 is CAISTTSYEQYF. The CDR3 DNA sequence: TGTGCCATCAGCACCACTAGTTACGAGCAGTACTTC.

This chain joins TRBV9 and TRBJ1-1; D remains ambiguous. The length of the CDR3 is 13 residues. Germline-derived CDR1 and CDR2 are SGDLS and YYNGEE. With 4 bases removed from V and 2 bases from J, the gap between germline ends came to 9 bases. This CDR3 reads CASSQASNTEAFF. CDR3 nucleotide sequence: TGTGCCAGCAGCCAAGCATCAAACACTGAAGCTTTCTTT.

The V and J genes are TRBV19 and TRBJ2-3, with TRBD2 matching 7 bases. V lost 6 bases, J lost 4 bases, and 7 bases stayed unmatched. From germline, CDR1 is LNHDA and CDR2 SQIVND (reference sequence). The CDR3 is made up of 14 amino acids. DNA for the CDR3: TGTGCCAGTAGGGCTAGCGGAAAGTCAGATACGCAGTATTTT. The encoded protein is CASRASGKSDTQYF.

The genes are TRBV19 and TRBJ2-4; D is ambiguous. Germline CDR1 reads LNHDA; CDR2 reads SQIVND (reference sequence). There are 12 residues in the CDR3. V lost 4 bases and J 4 bases, leaving 5 bases between the germline ends. The CDR3 bases are TGTGCCAGTAGTACAGTAAAAAACATTCAGTACTTC. Translated, it gives CASSTVKNIQYF.

The rearrangement joins TRBV6-5 to TRBJ2-1; 12 bases align to TRBD2. CDR3 length: 15 residues. The germline V gene has CDR1 MNHEY and CDR2 SVGAGI. V was clipped by 4 bases and J by 3 bases; unmatched bases: 1. Here the CDR3 reads CASSSGLAGYNEQFF. The CDR3 nucleotides are TGTGCCAGCAGTTCGGGACTAGCGGGCTACAATGAGCAGTTCTTC.

This chain links TRBV14 with TRBJ1-3; no clear D gene. Germline V gene data show CDR1 as SGHDN and CDR2 as FVKESK. The CDR3 is 11 residues long. Trimming took 8 bases from V and 4 from J, leaving 6 bases between them. The DNA of the CDR3 is TGTGCCAGCTTGGGCGGAAACACCATATATTTT. It translates to CASLGGNTIYF.